This TCR beta chain appears in the sequencing data of a study of shared clonotypes between healthy human individuals. Study-level points and caveats: Clonotype sharing among donors was thought likely to change with sequencing depth.

On this clone itself: Its antigen is undetermined.

Donors comprised only Caucasian adults living in Nashville, Tennessee. The CDR3 has 13 amino acids. Trimming took 5 bases from V and 6 from J, leaving 12 bases between them. Germline-derived CDR1 and CDR2 are SGHTA and FQGTGA. What was sequenced on ten immunoSEQ deep assay plates was unsorted PBMC DNA. Here immunoSEQ multiplex PCR was the method, and the copy in TCRdb shows in-frame clones only, minus some. The sample yields roughly 500,000 clones, more than 75% seen once. The chain links TRBV7-3 to TRBJ2-3, with TRBD2 as a possible D gene (5 bases). Sample: PBMCs. This clonotype was sampled from a woman in her thirties or forties in good health. Some clones in this sample may be carry-over from other donors' samples. CDR3 bases: TGTGCCAGCAGCCCCCCCGGGAAGGATACGCAGTATTTT. The encoded protein is CASSPPGKDTQYF.